These 30 T cell receptor beta chains came from one sample sequenced in a study of PD-1 blockade in classical Hodgkin lymphoma (dated by TCRdb to about 2020). The library relied on the immunoSEQ multiplex PCR assay. TCRdb carries this immuneACCESS record with in-frame sequences only. Its versions omit some clonotypes, under half of them owing to an unresolved V gene in the studies checked, with the rest unexplained. This sample is represented by 20,000 to 30,000 clones; 81% of them were singletons. Around 19% of the sample belongs to the ten largest clones. Taken with the paper, the label for time point translates to: cycle 2 day 1 (C2D1) of nivolumab. Every trial patient had relapsed after autologous stem cell transplantation, and cohorts A, B and C differed in prior brentuximab vedotin exposure. The specimen comprised peripheral blood mononuclear cells (PBMCs), sampled before the second cycle of nivolumab. Every receptor here comes from a human donor with classical Hodgkin lymphoma.

This sequence joins TRBV10-3 and TRBJ1-2; D unclear. The CDR3 has 14 amino acids. V dropped 2 bases and J dropped 5 bases, with 12 bases sitting between them. Germline V gives CDR1 ENHRY, CDR2 SYGVKD. The CDR3 DNA reads TGTGCCATCAGTGAGGGGCCCCCGGGTTATGGCTACACCTTC. It codes for CAISEGPPGYGYTF.

The rearrangement links TRBV5-1 to TRBJ2-2; D unclear. Germline assignment: CDR1 SGHRS and CDR2 YFSETQ. With 8 bases removed from V and 0 bases from J, the gap between germline ends came to 14 bases. The CDR3 runs to 15 residues. This CDR3 reads CASSSATPNTGELFF. The CDR3, as DNA: TGCGCCAGTTCATCGGCCACCCCGAACACCGGGGAGCTGTTTTTT.

The J gene is TRBJ2-7, the V gene TRBV5-1; 7 bases match TRBD2. The CDR3 covers 19 residues. Germline assignment: CDR1 SGHRS and CDR2 YFSETQ. The V and J ends lost 1 base and 3 bases, in that order; junction bases with no gene match: 19. As DNA, the CDR3 is TGCGCCAGCAGCTTGAGGTCTAGCGGCCCCATATCTACGTTCTACGAGCAGTACTTC. Amino acid sequence: CASSLRSSGPISTFYEQYF.

This clone was found once. The V call is TRBV7-9, the J call TRBJ1-1, with D perhaps TRBD1 (5 bases). V lost 3 bases, J lost 8 bases, and 7 bases lay in between. The CDR3 is 11 amino acids. Looked up from germline, CDR1 is SEHNR and CDR2 is FQNEAQ (reference sequence). The CDR3 DNA reads as TGTGCCAGCAGCTTTGGGGGGGAAGCTTTCTTT. Residues: CASSFGGEAFF.

The chain employs TRBV6-8 and TRBJ2-3; 7 positions agree with TRBD2. Germline V CDR1 and CDR2: MNHGY, SAAAGT. Unmatched junction bases numbered 2, after V lost 6 bases and J lost 2 bases. The length of the CDR3 is 13 residues. CDR3 protein: CASRGTTTDTQYF. Here the CDR3 DNA reads TGTGCCAGCAGAGGGACTACCACAGATACGCAGTATTTT.

This chain connects TRBV5-4 to TRBJ2-1; 10 nucleotides line up with TRBD2. The V gene end was trimmed by 4 bases and the J gene end by 8 bases; junction bases not matched to a gene: 12. The CDR3 contains 16 residues. Germline lookup yields CDR1 SGHNT and CDR2 YYREEE (reference sequence). The CDR3: CASSQSGGAGVYEQFF. CDR3 nucleotides: TGTGCCAGCAGCCAGAGCGGGGGGGCCGGGGTGTATGAGCAGTTCTTC.

The V gene is TRBV19, the J gene TRBJ1-3; 12 nucleotides align to TRBD1. J gave up 4 bases and V 7 bases, and 11 bases lay outside the gene matches. Germline values: CDR1 LNHDA, CDR2 SQIVND (reference sequence). The CDR3 contains 17 residues. The CDR3, as DNA: TGTGCCAGTACCCCCCGGGACAGGGGGCTAAAAGGAAACACCATATATTTT. Residues: CASTPRDRGLKGNTIYF.

The DNA of the CDR3 is TGTGCCAGCAGTTTTGGGGAGGAAGCCACAGATACGCAGTATTTT. Translated, it gives CASSFGEEATDTQYF. This sequence joins TRBV27 and TRBJ2-3; D is possibly TRBD2 (6 bases). Trimming left V 3 bases short and J 2 bases short, with 12 bases between. CDR3 length: 15 residues. The germline V gene has CDR1 MNHEY and CDR2 SMNVEV (reference sequence).

This clone showed up just once. J is TRBJ2-1 and V is TRBV11-3; TRBD1 aligns across 9 bases. From germline, CDR1 is SGHNT and CDR2 YENEEA. The CDR3 covers 13 residues. The trim removed 6 bases at V and 6 bases at J, leaving 3 bases unmatched. DNA of the CDR3: TGTGCCAGCAGTGGGACAGGGCGCAATGAGCAGTTCTTC. It codes for CASSGTGRNEQFF.

This chain uses TRBV4-1 with TRBJ2-3; D ambiguous. This CDR3 comprises 16 residues. Germline CDR1 is MGHRA and CDR2 is YSYEKL. The V end was cut by 1 base, the J end by 6 bases, with 17 bases between. CDR3 loop: CASSQGGSFFSDTQYF. The CDR3 DNA is TGCGCCAGCAGCCAAGGGGGTAGCTTCTTTAGTGATACGCAGTATTTT.

The rearrangement uses TRBV5-8 and TRBJ2-1; tentatively, D is TRBD2 (5 bases). CDR1 and CDR2 (germline): SGHTS, YDEGEE. The CDR3 extends over 14 amino acids. Trimming shortened V by 1 base and J by 2 bases, and 7 bases separated the two germline ends. The CDR3 bases are TGTGCCAGCAGCTTGCGGGGAGCCTACAATGAGCAGTTCTTC. Translation: CASSLRGAYNEQFF.

The CDR3 loop reads CASSPQGGETQYF. CDR3 DNA sequence: TGTGCCAGCAGCCCACAGGGAGGGGAGACCCAGTACTTC. The rearrangement joins TRBV6-4 to TRBJ2-5; tentatively, D is TRBD2 (7 bases). V was pared by 6 bases and J by 5 bases, with 13 bases between. Germline V gives CDR1 MRHNA, CDR2 SNTAGT. The CDR3 contains 13 residues.

The CDR3 sequence: CASSLAERRGSPLHF. CDR3 nucleotides: TGTGCCAGCAGCTTAGCTGAGCGGAGAGGTTCACCCCTCCACTTT. The gene calls are TRBV7-8 and TRBJ1-6; D gene uncertain. The CDR3 runs to 15 residues. With 0 bases removed from V and 9 bases from J, the gap between germline ends came to 12 bases. The germline gives CDR1 SGHVS, CDR2 FQNEAQ.

This clone is a singleton in its sample. The chain couples TRBV27 to TRBJ2-7; D is uncertain. The CDR3 loop spans 14 amino acids. CDR1 MNHEY and CDR2 SMNVEV come from the germline V gene (reference sequence). Trimming cost V 5 bases and J 3 bases, with 14 bases left between them. In nucleotides, the CDR3 is TGTGCCAGCAGTCCCCGACGACTTAACTACGAGCAGTACTTC. This sequence encodes CASSPRRLNYEQYF.

This sequence joins TRBV7-3 and TRBJ2-7, with 9 bases fitting TRBD1. The length of the CDR3 is 14 residues. Looked up from germline, CDR1 is SGHTA and CDR2 is FQGTGA. J lost 5 bases, V lost 5 bases, and 7 bases had no gene match. CDR3 amino acids: CASSRTGGTNEQYF. The CDR3, as DNA: TGTGCCAGCAGCCGTACAGGGGGCACAAACGAGCAGTACTTC.

This chain joins TRBV2 and TRBJ2-7; maybe TRBD2 (5 bases). CDR3 size: 15 residues. V was cut by 10 bases and J by 2 bases, with 21 bases left in between. Germline values: CDR1 SNHLY, CDR2 FYNNEI. CDR3 coding DNA: TGTGCCACACCCCCCGTGAGAGGGCTTCCCTACGAGCAGTACTTC. Translation: CATPPVRGLPYEQYF.

This clone was seen a single time. The V call is TRBV15, the J call TRBJ1-4; 9 nucleotides match TRBD1. The CDR3 extends over 17 amino acids. Trimming took 3 bases from V and 3 from J; bases not matched to a gene: 8. Germline-derived CDR1 and CDR2 are LNHNV and YYDKDF (reference sequence). CDR3 in DNA: TGTGCCACCAGCAGGGAGGGACAGGGTTTAGCTAATGAAAAACTGTTTTTT. Translated: CATSREGQGLANEKLFF.

J is TRBJ2-3 and V is TRBV5-6; 9 bases are a match to TRBD1. Germline-derived CDR1 and CDR2 are SGHDT and YYEEEE. The junction had 7 bases not matched to a gene; V was cut back by 1 base and J by 1 base. The CDR3 sequence is 17 residues long. The CDR3 nucleotides are TGTGCCAGCAGCTTGAAGCTTAACAGGGGGCGCACAGATACGCAGTATTTT. This sequence encodes CASSLKLNRGRTDTQYF.

The rearrangement joins TRBV19 to TRBJ2-2; 7 bases align to TRBD1. Germline-derived CDR1 and CDR2 are LNHDA and SQIVND (reference sequence). This CDR3 has 16 residues. V was clipped by 3 bases and J by 0 bases; unmatched bases: 4. CDR3 in DNA: TGTGCCAGTAGTATCCGGACAGGTGCGAACACCGGGGAGCTGTTTTTT. This codes for CASSIRTGANTGELFF.

The chain couples TRBV6-1 to TRBJ2-1, with a possible D match to TRBD2 (6 bases). Germline CDR1 and CDR2: MNHNS and SASEGT. V was clipped by 6 bases and J by 7 bases, with 16 bases between them. The CDR3 length is 14 residues. The CDR3 reads CASRSQEGLNEQFF. The CDR3 bases are TGTGCCAGCAGGAGTCAGGAGGGCCTAAATGAGCAGTTCTTC.

This chain links TRBV7-2 with TRBJ2-1; 7 bases line up with TRBD2. Trimming cost V 5 bases and J 16 bases; bases outside gene matches: 14. The CDR3 covers 13 residues. CDR1 and CDR2 (germline): SGHTA, FQGNSA. CDR3 DNA sequence: TGTGCCAGCAGCCCGAGCGGGGCGGGAGTATACTTCTTC. Residues: CASSPSGAGVYFF.

The V call is TRBV7-8, the J call TRBJ2-3; TRBD2 matches 10 bases. This CDR3 contains 18 residues. Germline CDR1 and CDR2: SGHVS and FQNEAQ. V lost 4 bases and J lost 0; bases outside the gene matches: 10. The CDR3 nucleotides read TGTGCCAGCAGCTCCGTCCTAGCGGGGGCCCTTAGCACAGATACGCAGTATTTT. This gives the protein CASSSVLAGALSTDTQYF.

The chain carries TRBV2 and TRBJ2-7, with 8 nucleotides matching TRBD2. V dropped 7 bases and J dropped 0; count of bases not matched to a gene: 14. Germline-derived CDR1 and CDR2 are SNHLY and FYNNEI. The length of the CDR3 is 17 residues. CDR3 protein: CASKSLSGREASYEQYF. Written as DNA, the CDR3 is TGTGCCAGCAAATCCCTTTCTGGGCGGGAGGCCTCCTACGAGCAGTACTTC.

V and J are TRBV7-9 and TRBJ1-1; 7 bases match TRBD1. J gave up 1 base and V 0 bases, and 2 bases lay outside the gene matches. Germline V lookup: CDR1 SEHNR, CDR2 FQNEAQ (reference sequence). This CDR3 contains 15 residues. CDR3 in DNA: TGTGCCAGCAGCTTAGCGGGACAGCCGAACACTGAAGCTTTCTTT. Amino acid sequence: CASSLAGQPNTEAFF.

DNA for the CDR3: TGTGCCAGCAGTTTAACGGGACTGTTGACTGAAGCTTTCTTT. It encodes CASSLTGLLTEAFF. V gene TRBV27 combines with J gene TRBJ1-1; D might be TRBD1 (5 bases). The CDR3 spans 14 residues. Germline V gene lookup returns CDR1 MNHEY and CDR2 SMNVEV (reference sequence). The germline V and J ends were trimmed by 2 bases and 5 bases, with 12 bases remaining between them.

The chain is built from TRBV7-9 and TRBJ1-1, with a weak D call TRBD1 (5 bases). V dropped 5 bases and J dropped 7 bases, with 14 bases sitting between them. The CDR3 has 13 amino acids. Germline V gives CDR1 SEHNR, CDR2 FQNEAQ (reference sequence). The CDR3, as DNA: TGTGCCAGCAGCCTAGGAGTGGGGGTTGAAGCTTTCTTT. Translating it yields CASSLGVGVEAFF.

This chain joins TRBV5-4 and TRBJ1-1; tentatively, D is TRBD1 (6 bases). Trimming stripped 4 bases from V and 5 bases from J, with 12 bases between. The CDR3 has 13 residues. Per germline, CDR1 SGHNT and CDR2 YYREEE (reference sequence). The CDR3 nucleotides read TGTGCCAGCAGCCGTAATCAGGGGACTGAAGCTTTCTTT. Translating gives CASSRNQGTEAFF.

V gene TRBV30 combines with J gene TRBJ2-3; 7 nucleotides align to TRBD2. The CDR3 totals 17 residues. Unmatched junction bases numbered 13, after V lost 2 bases and J lost 2 bases. CDR1 is GTSNPN, CDR2 SVGIG, per germline (reference sequence). The CDR3 DNA reads as TGTGCCTGGAGTTTCGGCGGGAGTGTTGTGAACACAGATACGCAGTATTTT. It is translated as CAWSFGGSVVNTDTQYF. Variable domain in full (rest from reference TRBV30 and TRBJ2-3): SQTIHQWPATLVQPVGSPLSLECTVEGTSNPNLYWYRQAAGRGLQLLFYSVGIGQISSEVPQNLSASRPQDRQFILSSKKLLLSDSGFYLCAWSFGGSVVNTDTQYFGPGTRLTVL.

The chain joins TRBV30 to TRBJ2-1; TRBD2 matches at 8 bases. The germline CDR1 and CDR2 sequences are GTSNPN and SVGIG (reference sequence). The CDR3 runs to 15 residues. V trimming: 2 bases; J trimming: 7 bases; junction bases outside the gene matches: 10. The CDR3 DNA sequence: TGTGCCTGGAGTTACTCAGCGGGAGCGGCTAATGAGCAGTTCTTC. It translates to CAWSYSAGAANEQFF.

The chain carries TRBV30 and TRBJ2-1; D remains unclear. This CDR3 is 12 amino acids long. Per germline, CDR1 GTSNPN and CDR2 SVGIG (reference sequence). The V gene lost 8 bases and the J gene lost 6 bases, with 14 bases spanning the gap. DNA of the CDR3: TGTGCCGCAAAACGGAGAAGCAATGAGCAGTTCTTC. It encodes CAAKRRSNEQFF.